This record concerns one TCR beta chain sequence. The antigen this receptor binds is unknown. The junction departs from germline at one end; a sequencing error may be responsible. The same CDR3 can be traced to other DNA sequences in this sample. Reading the germline V gene gives CDR1 SNHLY and CDR2 FYNNEI. The CDR3 contains 11 residues, cysteine and phenylalanine counted. The kept DNA is CDR3 alone, 33 bases in frame from the first base. The data derive from a study of immunodeficiency (dated by TCRdb to the late 2010s). As for the study more broadly: The repertoires were analyzed to search for VDJ recombination defects and oligoclonality.

After extraction using the QIAamp DNA Blood Mini Kit, genomic DNA was sent off for immunoSEQ repertoire analysis. Multiplex PCR was used to amplify CDR3 regions from a standard amount of genomic DNA template. The PCR products underwent sequencing on an Illumina platform. Per the original workflow: Alignment of sequences was done against a reference, and the V, D and J gene definitions came from IMGT. Closely related sequences were merged by a nearest-neighbor clustering algorithm so that PCR and sequencing errors were removed. V, D and J usage in productive unique and total sequences was analyzed using ImmunoSEQ Analyzer tools and R version 3.6.1. TCRdb took over this immuneACCESS table, retaining in-frame rearrangements with V and J assigned. Such tables are incomplete; in checked studies, under half of the missing clones stem from an unresolved V gene, and the remainder is unexplained. V and J calls and clone size come straight from that table; D and trimming were deduced from the DNA. Recorded for this sample are approximately 1,400 clones; over 90% of them occurred a single time. 2.5% to 3% of the sample is taken by the ten largest.

Here is what the overall study found, with its caveats: In entropy comparisons, n=3 (open circles) was shown for patients versus healthy controls, and a thymic development effect was only suggested as possible. Compared with control CD8+ T cells, patient CD8+ T cells had restricted TRB V-J pairing and reduced productive entropy. Based on top-100 and total clonotype frequencies, severe oligoclonality was found in patient CD8+ T cells but not in patient CD4+ T cells.

Before TCR sequencing, CD3+CD8+ T cells were sorted out of fresh PBMCs. Sequenced sample: CD8+ T cells from blood. The clonotype comes from a human donor in good health. The chain employs TRBV2 and TRBJ1-1, with an unclear D gene assignment. The CDR3 loop reads CASSPSGEAFF. The DNA sequence is as follows: TGTGCCAGCAGCCCGTCCGGTGAAGCCTTCTTT.